Sequencing of this TCR beta chain was carried out in a study of T cell repertoires in cytomegalovirus infection. Study-level results: Using cumulative public TCR beta family frequency, the authors identified those who carried CMV together with the relevant HLA. HLA-C-restricted CMV-specific TCR beta clonotypes prevailed in the ex vivo response.

After removal of 2 bases from V and 7 bases from J, the junction contained 7 bases not matched to a gene. This CDR3 contains 16 residues. Germline V gene data show CDR1 as WSHSY and CDR2 as SAAADI. Only a few counts were recorded for this clonotype. As yet, its antigen is unknown. TCRdb re-derived calls from the reads in MiXCR, one entry per CDR3 protein. The sample includes about 830,000 distinct CDR3 sequences, roughly 33% of them seen just once. This clonotype originated in a human donor in good health (CMV status not recorded). Some clones in this sample may be carry-over from other donors' samples. The V gene is TRBV10-2, the J gene TRBJ2-3; 12 positions agree with TRBD1. This material consisted of cultured CD8+ T cells from PBMCs, taken from culture after CMV antigen stimulation. The CDR3 is CASSEKGTGGANTQYF. CDR3 nucleotide sequence: TGCGCCAGCAGTGAGAAGGGGACAGGGGGCGCGAATACGCAGTATTTT.